The rows below give T cell receptor beta chains drawn from one sample of a study of siplizumab effects on memory and regulatory T cells. Only in-frame clones appear in the TCRdb table, and some are missing; sequencing was by immunoSEQ multiplex PCR. The data show fewer than 60,000 clones, roughly 92% seen once. Material for sequencing was CD8+ T cells sorted from blood. These receptors were taken from a human donor in good health. Both conserved end residues are part of each CDR3. D genes are given only for firm matches. Not all rows give a size; the values are once, few, many and, for expanded clones, a class.

abundance,v_gene,j_gene,d_gene,CDR3aa,CDR3nt
once,TRBV28,TRBJ2-7,NA,CASRLTVSYEQYF,TGTGCCAGCAGGCTGACGGTATCCTACGAGCAGTACTTC
medium-sized,TRBV9,TRBJ2-2,NA,CASSDRQVTGELFF,TGTGCCAGCAGCGACCGACAGGTCACCGGGGAGCTGTTTTTT
NA,TRBV28,TRBJ2-7,TRBD2,CASSFYGIRGREGYEQYF,TGTGCCAGCAGTTTCTATGGGATACGGGGCAGGGAGGGTTACGAGCAGTACTTC
NA,TRBV4-2,TRBJ2-2,NA,CASSPREDTGELFF,TGTGCCAGCAGCCCTAGGGAGGACACCGGGGAGCTGTTTTTT
NA,TRBV6-5,TRBJ2-1,NA,CASSGDSAYNEQFF,TGTGCCAGCAGTGGGGACTCTGCCTACAATGAGCAGTTCTTC
once,TRBV27,TRBJ1-2,NA,CASSPQGSYGYTF,TGTGCCAGCAGTCCACAGGGAAGCTATGGCTACACCTTC
NA,TRBV7-2,TRBJ2-5,NA,CASGSLEERGQETQYF,TGTGCCAGCGGCAGCTTAGAAGAGCGCGGCCAAGAGACCCAGTACTTC
NA,TRBV4-1,TRBJ2-7,NA,CASSPGTGYYEQYF,TGCGCCAGCAGCCCAGGGACCGGGTACTACGAGCAGTACTTC
NA,TRBV29-1,TRBJ2-7,NA,CSVEDGHGHSYEQYF,TGCAGCGTTGAAGACGGTCACGGTCATTCCTACGAGCAGTACTTC
NA,TRBV18,TRBJ2-1,NA,CASSPLPGRSYNEQFF,TGTGCCAGCTCACCTCTCCCAGGGAGGTCCTACAATGAGCAGTTCTTC
once,TRBV29-1,TRBJ2-1,TRBD2,CSVEVVGSGNNEQFF,TGCAGCGTTGAGGTAGTTGGTAGCGGGAACAATGAGCAGTTCTTC
NA,TRBV9,TRBJ2-2,NA,CASSVEDPTNTGELFF,TGTGCCAGCAGCGTAGAAGATCCTACGAACACCGGGGAGCTGTTTTTT
NA,TRBV7-8,TRBJ2-7,TRBD1,CASSARQGQGYKRRNYEQYF,TGTGCCAGCAGCGCAAGACAGGGGCAGGGATACAAGCGCAGGAACTACGAGCAGTACTTC
NA,TRBV18,TRBJ2-7,TRBD2,CASSPQFPTSGRVYEQYF,TGTGCCAGCTCACCCCAATTCCCCACTAGCGGGAGGGTCTACGAGCAGTACTTC
NA,TRBV6-5,TRBJ2-7,NA,CASSQAAYSYEQYF,TGTGCCAGCAGCCAAGCGGCCTACTCCTACGAGCAGTACTTC
NA,TRBV27,TRBJ2-3,NA,CASSSHNDLVDTQYF,TGTGCCAGCAGTTCCCATAACGACCTGGTGGATACGCAGTATTTT
few,TRBV6-6,TRBJ2-7,TRBD1,CASSLGQGYEQYF,TGTGCCAGCAGTCTCGGACAGGGCTACGAGCAGTACTTC
NA,TRBV29-1,TRBJ2-1,NA,CSLWRHNEQFF,TGCAGCTTGTGGAGACACAATGAGCAGTTCTTC
once,TRBV6-4,TRBJ1-2,TRBD1,CASSVDGYGTGNYGYTF,TGTGCCAGCAGTGTTGATGGTTATGGGACAGGGAACTATGGCTACACCTTC
NA,TRBV7-8,TRBJ1-2,NA,CASSLSTGRQGTGYTF,TGTGCCAGCAGCTTATCCACAGGGCGACAAGGAACTGGCTACACCTTC
NA,TRBV6-5,TRBJ2-7,NA,CASRINYEQYF,TGTGCCAGCAGGATAAACTACGAGCAGTACTTC
NA,TRBV9,TRBJ2-3,NA,CASSAPAGRADTQYF,TGTGCCAGCAGCGCGCCCGCAGGGCGAGCAGATACGCAGTATTTT
NA,TRBV19,TRBJ2-3,TRBD2,CASTGLAGSTDTQYF,TGTGCCAGTACAGGTCTAGCGGGGAGCACAGATACGCAGTATTTT
NA,TRBV27,TRBJ2-7,TRBD2,CASSPGITSDYEQYF,TGTGCCAGCAGTCCGGGGATTACTAGCGATTACGAGCAGTACTTC
once,TRBV20-1,TRBJ2-5,NA,CSASETQYF,TGCAGTGCTAGTGAGACCCAGTACTTC
NA,TRBV6-5,TRBJ2-3,TRBD1,CASSYSQGVLDTQYF,TGTGCCAGCAGTTACTCGCAGGGGGTTTTAGATACGCAGTATTTT
NA,TRBV25-1,TRBJ2-1,TRBD1,CASSEYGTGKMNEQFF,TGTGCCAGCAGTGAATACGGGACAGGGAAAATGAATGAGCAGTTCTTC
NA,TRBV10-2,TRBJ2-1,NA,CATNRDNYNEQFF,TGCGCCACCAATCGGGACAACTACAATGAGCAGTTCTTC
NA,TRBV21-1,TRBJ2-3,NA,CASSRYIDRDHTDTQYF,TGTGCCAGCAGCAGATACATAGACAGGGACCACACAGATACGCAGTATTTT
once,TRBV28,TRBJ2-5,NA,CASSFLGGAETQYF,TGTGCCAGCAGTTTTTTGGGGGGCGCGGAGACCCAGTACTTC
few,TRBV5-6,TRBJ1-4,NA,CASSPGYREPYEKLFF,TGTGCCAGCAGCCCGGGCTACAGGGAACCATATGAAAAACTGTTTTTT
NA,TRBV28,TRBJ2-7,NA,CASSFVDEQYF,TGTGCCAGCAGTTTTGTGGACGAGCAGTACTTC
NA,TRBV28,TRBJ2-1,TRBD2,CASTLLSPSGRINEQFF,TGTGCCAGCACCTTGCTTTCGCCTAGCGGGAGGATCAATGAGCAGTTCTTC
NA,TRBV7-2,TRBJ2-1,NA,CASSLGSGNPWDSYNEQFF,TGTGCCAGCAGCTTAGGGAGCGGCAACCCCTGGGACTCCTACAATGAGCAGTTCTTC
NA,TRBV18,TRBJ2-5,TRBD2,CASSPPLAGDGGWETQYF,TGTGCCAGCTCACCACCCCTAGCGGGAGATGGGGGATGGGAGACCCAGTACTTC
NA,TRBV27,TRBJ2-2,NA,CASSIRTLTGELFF,TGTGCCAGCAGTATTCGGACTTTGACCGGGGAGCTGTTTTTT
few,TRBV28,TRBJ2-1,TRBD1,CASRPGQGDVNEQFF,TGTGCCAGCAGGCCGGGACAGGGGGATGTAAATGAGCAGTTCTTC
NA,TRBV19,TRBJ2-2,NA,CASSRAPGTGELFF,TGTGCCAGTTCAAGGGCGCCGGGGACCGGGGAGCTGTTTTTT
once,TRBV10-3,TRBJ2-7,NA,CANAAEKGDEQYF,TGTGCCAACGCAGCTGAGAAAGGTGACGAGCAGTACTTC
once,TRBV6-5,TRBJ1-6,NA,CASSYGPYNSPLHF,TGTGCCAGCAGTTACGGACCCTATAATTCACCCCTCCACTTT
NA,TRBV19,TRBJ2-7,TRBD2,CASSMSSGRLYEQYF,TGTGCCAGTAGTATGAGTAGCGGGAGACTCTACGAGCAGTACTTC
few,TRBV21-1,TRBJ2-7,NA,CPISVTETYEQYF,TGCCCAATATCGGTTACCGAAACCTACGAGCAGTACTTC
NA,TRBV28,TRBJ2-5,NA,CASSLSSSGPGAQYF,TGTGCCAGCAGTTTATCCAGTTCGGGTCCCGGGGCCCAGTACTTC
NA,TRBV4-1,TRBJ1-1,TRBD1,CASSHRQGGMNTEAFF,TGCGCCAGCAGCCATCGACAGGGCGGTATGAACACTGAAGCTTTCTTT
NA,TRBV2,TRBJ1-2,NA,CASSLDSYYGYTF,TGTGCCAGCAGTTTAGACAGCTACTATGGCTACACCTTC
NA,TRBV5-8,TRBJ1-1,NA,CASSFTYLPWAFF,TGTGCCAGCAGCTTTACTTATTTGCCTTGGGCTTTCTTT
NA,TRBV13,TRBJ2-7,TRBD2,CASRLRTSGSYEQYF,TGTGCCAGCAGGCTACGGACTAGCGGGAGTTACGAGCAGTACTTC
NA,TRBV28,TRBJ2-2,TRBD1,CASSRQGADTGELFF,TGTGCCAGCAGTCGACAGGGGGCCGACACCGGGGAGCTGTTTTTT
NA,TRBV27,TRBJ2-1,TRBD1,CASSLGTGEGNEQFF,TGTGCCAGCAGTTTGGGGACAGGGGAGGGGAATGAGCAGTTCTTC
NA,TRBV9,TRBJ2-7,NA,CASSVAEGSYEQYF,TGTGCCAGCAGCGTAGCTGAGGGCTCCTACGAGCAGTACTTC
NA,TRBV5-1,TRBJ2-7,TRBD2,CASSLGSSGGSYEQYF,TGCGCCAGCAGCTTGGGATCTTCGGGGGGCTCCTACGAGCAGTACTTC
NA,TRBV7-2,TRBJ2-1,NA,CASSLGQGGNEQFF,TGTGCCAGCAGCTTAGGTCAGGGTGGGAATGAGCAGTTCTTC
NA,TRBV5-1,TRBJ2-7,NA,CASSSNFYEQYF,TGCGCCAGCAGCTCTAACTTCTACGAGCAGTACTTC
NA,TRBV2,TRBJ1-2,TRBD1,CASSEGQANYGYTF,TGTGCCAGCAGTGAGGGACAGGCAAACTATGGCTACACCTTC
NA,TRBV27,TRBJ1-1,TRBD1,CASRDGTGATEAFF,TGTGCCAGCAGAGACGGGACAGGGGCAACTGAAGCTTTCTTT